This T cell receptor (beta chain) was captured by sequencing in a study of blood T cells in healthy people across ages (dated by TCRdb to between 2014 and 2017). For context, the study as a whole: Template switching captured roughly one uniquely barcoded TCR beta cDNA molecule per two T cells in model experiments. Using deep sequencing normalized with unique cDNA molecular identifiers, the study measured how TCR beta repertoire diversity changes with age. The study analyzed two additional independent replicas of 1 million unique cDNA reads from the same blood draw for two donors, one aged 18 to 29 and one aged 80 or older. Donors of different ages were randomly distributed across sequencing lanes to avoid experimental bias. The donors were divided into four age groups: young (average around 17 years), middle-aged (around 37), aged (about 60) and long-lived (about 90).

The donors were 40 or so Caucasian individuals from Russia, aged roughly 6 to 100 years, who were systemically healthy. Roughly 9.5 milliliters of peripheral blood were drawn from each donor into EDTA-treated Vacutainer tubes. Ficoll-Paque density-gradient centrifugation was used to isolate PBMCs, with at least 6 million obtained per sample. Total RNA, at least 6 micrograms per sample, was extracted from PBMCs with Trizol reagent. For every donor, an aliquot of PBMCs went through flow cytometry to measure the percentages of naive CD45RAhigh/CD27high T cells. In this sample, this clonotype turned up a few times. No cognate antigen has been identified for it. Base-call qualities are not available, and no considerably larger clone is one nucleotide away. Based on the germline V gene (reference sequence), the CDR1 and CDR2 sequences are DFQATT and SNEGSKA. From cysteine to phenylalanine, the CDR3 is 15 amino acids long. Only CDR3 DNA remains: 45 bases, in frame from the first base. V ends up 8 bases short and J 2 bases short, with an unmatched junction base count of 14.

The library was made by 5' RACE. Instrument used: Illumina HiSeq 2500. A second PCR of about 6 to 11 cycles was run with a J-beta primer mix and a sample-barcoded 5' primer. A unique molecular identifier was introduced onto each TCR beta cDNA molecule by a template-switch 5' adaptor carrying 12 random nucleotides. Each sample yielded at least 2.5 million CDR3-containing paired-end reads. First-strand cDNA was synthesized from all RNA with the Mint cDNA synthesis kit, primed by a TRBC-specific oligonucleotide. Following uracil-DNA glycosylase treatment, a first 18-cycle PCR with universal primers M1SS and BC2_uni_R was performed on all cDNA. The published analysis was carried out like this. For normalization, 1 million high-quality reads were randomly selected from each sample, with every read carrying a distinct molecular identifier. Instead of being binned into consensus sequences, reads with shared molecular identifiers were discarded. MiTCR, with a Q25 quality threshold and the strictest error-elimination algorithm, was used for CDR3 identification, clonotype clustering and error correction. A nonparametric unseen species model using Euler transformation provided a lower-bound estimate of total TCR beta diversity. Through fastp at Q25 and MiXCR, TCRdb rebuilt clones from the public reads, retaining in-frame beta chains. When rows share a CDR3 protein, they turn into one entry using the most common DNA and genes. The V and J calls, along with clone size, are taken from TCRdb and not from the paper's own processing. Present in this sample are 1.5 million to 2 million distinct CDR3 sequences, approximately 30% of which were seen just once. The ten top clones hold roughly 8% of the sample.

What the authors observed across the whole study: The percentage of naive T cells measured by flow cytometry correlated strongly with observed TCR beta diversity. Bulk unsorted PBMC profiling prevented conclusive comparison of naive and antigen-experienced compartments. Estimates of total diversity based on one million sequenced T cells were regarded as lower bounds and as underestimates. Observed TCR beta diversity per million T cells fell roughly linearly with age, and a significant reduction was already apparent by age around 39. Compared with the aged group, more naive CD4+ T cells, fewer expanded clones and increased TCR diversity were shown by the long-lived group, suggesting age selection. The CMV infection status of donors was not known, potentially confounding age-related changes in expanded clonotypes.

The receptor chain draws on TRBV20-1 and TRBJ2-5, and TRBD1 aligns with 7 junction nucleotides. This TCR was recovered from a young woman in good health. Sequenced input: blood. CDR3 loop: CSTQVGTVIQETQYF. The sequenced DNA is TGCAGTACCCAGGTCGGGACAGTGATACAAGAGACCCAGTACTTC.